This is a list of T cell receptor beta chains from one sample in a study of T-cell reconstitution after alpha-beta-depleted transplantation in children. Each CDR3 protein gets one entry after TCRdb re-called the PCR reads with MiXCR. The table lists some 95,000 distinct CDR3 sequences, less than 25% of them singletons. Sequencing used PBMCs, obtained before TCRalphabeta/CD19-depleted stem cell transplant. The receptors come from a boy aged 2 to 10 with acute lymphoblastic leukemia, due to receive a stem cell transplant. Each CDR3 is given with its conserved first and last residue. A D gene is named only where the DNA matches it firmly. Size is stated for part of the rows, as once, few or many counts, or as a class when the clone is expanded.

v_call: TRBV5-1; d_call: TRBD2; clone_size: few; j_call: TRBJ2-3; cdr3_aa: CASGLAGESDTQYF; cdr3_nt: TGCGCCAGCGGACTAGCGGGAGAATCAGATACGCAGTATTTT
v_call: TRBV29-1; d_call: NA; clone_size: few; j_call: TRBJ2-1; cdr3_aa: CSVSTSYNEQFF; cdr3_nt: TGCAGCGTATCAACTTCCTACAATGAGCAGTTCTTC
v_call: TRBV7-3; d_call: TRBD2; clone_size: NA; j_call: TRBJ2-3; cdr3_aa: CASSWEARTSLTTDTQYF; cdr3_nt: TGTGCCAGCAGCTGGGAGGCTCGGACTAGTCTTACCACAGATACGCAGTATTTT
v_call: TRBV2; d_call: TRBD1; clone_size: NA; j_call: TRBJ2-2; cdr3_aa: CASSATRQGPEGELFF; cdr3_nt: TGTGCCAGCAGCGCTACCCGACAGGGGCCGGAGGGGGAGCTGTTTTTT
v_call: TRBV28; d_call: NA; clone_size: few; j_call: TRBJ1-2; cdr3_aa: CASMGTQYYYGYTF; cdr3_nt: TGTGCCAGCATGGGGACACAATATTACTATGGCTACACCTTC
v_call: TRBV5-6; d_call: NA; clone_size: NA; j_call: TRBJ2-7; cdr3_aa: CASSLLGTPQITYEQYF; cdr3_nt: TGTGCCAGCAGCTTGCTGGGGACACCCCAAATTACCTACGAGCAGTACTTC
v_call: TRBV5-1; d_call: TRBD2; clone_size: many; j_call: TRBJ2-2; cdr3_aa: CASRLAVTGELFF; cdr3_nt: TGCGCCAGCAGACTAGCGGTCACCGGGGAGCTGTTTTTT
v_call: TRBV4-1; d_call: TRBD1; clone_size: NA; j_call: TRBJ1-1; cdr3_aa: CASSPRGQSEAFF; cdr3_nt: TGCGCCAGCAGCCCAAGGGGACAGAGTGAAGCTTTCTTT
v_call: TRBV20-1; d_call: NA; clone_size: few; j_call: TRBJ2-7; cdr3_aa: CSATAEQYF; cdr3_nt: TGCAGTGCTACCGCCGAGCAGTACTTC
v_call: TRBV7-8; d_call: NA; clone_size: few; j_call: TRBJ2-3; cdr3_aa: CASRRSSFADTQYF; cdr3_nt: TGTGCCAGCCGGCGATCCAGCTTCGCAGATACGCAGTATTTT
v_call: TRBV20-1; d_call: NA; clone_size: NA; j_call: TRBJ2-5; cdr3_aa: CSASSSQETQYF; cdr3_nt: TGCAGTGCTAGTAGTTCGCAAGAGACCCAGTACTTC
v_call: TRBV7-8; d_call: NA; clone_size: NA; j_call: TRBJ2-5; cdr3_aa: CASSLFRSGGARETQYF; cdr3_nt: TGTGCCAGCAGCTTATTCCGGAGCGGAGGGGCCCGAGAGACCCAGTACTTC
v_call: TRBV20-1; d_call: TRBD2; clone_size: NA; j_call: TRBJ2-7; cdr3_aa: CSAGGGSGSYEQYF; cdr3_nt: TGCAGTGCCGGGGGGGGTAGCGGCTCCTACGAGCAGTACTTC
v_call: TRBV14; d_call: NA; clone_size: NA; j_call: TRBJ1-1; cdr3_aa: CASSVAMNTEAFF; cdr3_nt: TGTGCCAGCAGCGTAGCAATGAACACTGAAGCTTTCTTT
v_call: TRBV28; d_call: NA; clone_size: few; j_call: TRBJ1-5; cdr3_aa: CASSRGSSNYQPQHF; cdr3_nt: TGTGCCAGCAGCCGTGGGTCCTCTAATTATCAGCCCCAGCATTTT
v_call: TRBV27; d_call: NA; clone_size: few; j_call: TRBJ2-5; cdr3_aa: CASSPGNQETQYF; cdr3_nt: TGTGCCAGCAGTCCCGGGAACCAAGAGACCCAGTACTTC
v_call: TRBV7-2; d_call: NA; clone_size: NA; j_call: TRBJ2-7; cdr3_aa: CASSPTSRSAYEQYF; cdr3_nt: TGTGCCAGCAGCCCAACATCTAGGTCCGCCTACGAGCAGTACTTC
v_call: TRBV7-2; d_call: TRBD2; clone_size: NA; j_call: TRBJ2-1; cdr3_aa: CASSLVSRGSYNEQFF; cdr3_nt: TGTGCCAGCAGCTTAGTTTCCCGCGGGAGCTACAATGAGCAGTTCTTC
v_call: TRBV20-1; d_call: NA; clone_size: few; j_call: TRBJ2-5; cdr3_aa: CSASGETQYF; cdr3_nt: TGCAGTGCTAGCGGAGAGACCCAGTACTTC
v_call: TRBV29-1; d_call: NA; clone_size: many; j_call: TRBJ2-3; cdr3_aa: CSVGQRTDTQYF; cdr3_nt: TGCAGCGTTGGACAGCGCACAGATACGCAGTATTTT
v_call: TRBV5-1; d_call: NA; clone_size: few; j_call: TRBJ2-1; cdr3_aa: CASSPMGVVGNEQFF; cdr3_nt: TGCGCCAGCAGCCCCATGGGTGTGGTTGGAAATGAGCAGTTCTTC
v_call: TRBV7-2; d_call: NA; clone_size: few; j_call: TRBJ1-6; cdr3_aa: CASTPGSSPLHF; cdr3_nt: TGTGCCAGCACTCCGGGGAGTTCACCCCTCCACTTT
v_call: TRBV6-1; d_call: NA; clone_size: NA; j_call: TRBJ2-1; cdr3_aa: CASSALAEGPYEQFF; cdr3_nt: TGTGCCAGCAGTGCTTTAGCGGAGGGGCCGTATGAGCAGTTCTTC
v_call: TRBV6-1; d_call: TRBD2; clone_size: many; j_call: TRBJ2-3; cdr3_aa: CASRASGSGESQYF; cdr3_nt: TGTGCCAGCAGAGCTAGCGGGAGTGGAGAATCGCAGTATTTT